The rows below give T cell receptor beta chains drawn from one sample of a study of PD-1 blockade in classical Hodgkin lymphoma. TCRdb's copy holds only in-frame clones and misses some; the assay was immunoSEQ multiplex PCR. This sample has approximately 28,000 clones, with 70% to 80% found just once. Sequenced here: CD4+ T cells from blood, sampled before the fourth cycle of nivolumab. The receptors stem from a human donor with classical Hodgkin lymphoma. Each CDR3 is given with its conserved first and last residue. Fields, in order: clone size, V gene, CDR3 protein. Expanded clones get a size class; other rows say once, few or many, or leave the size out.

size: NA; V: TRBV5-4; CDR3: CASSTNTGRRETQYF
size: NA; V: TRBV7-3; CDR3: CASSLSGGSYNEQFF
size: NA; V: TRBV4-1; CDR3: CASSQGWGNTDTQYF
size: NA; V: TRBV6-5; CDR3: CASRRTASSYEQYF
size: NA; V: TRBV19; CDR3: CASSIFVAVGTEAFF
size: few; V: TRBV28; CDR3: CASNSQGAIDYGYTF
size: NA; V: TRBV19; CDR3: CASSIGQEDTF
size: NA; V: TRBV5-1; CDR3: CASRNGGGGVNEQFF
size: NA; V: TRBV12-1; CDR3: CASIARDTQYF
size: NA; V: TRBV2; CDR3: CASSGTGYNEQFF
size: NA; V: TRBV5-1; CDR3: CASSLAAGLLNTGELFF
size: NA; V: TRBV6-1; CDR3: CASSVRRGEIGGYTF
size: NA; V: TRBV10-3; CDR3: CAISFGQEETQYF
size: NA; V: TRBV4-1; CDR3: CASSHLTGGEGNTEAFF
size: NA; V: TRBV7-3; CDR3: CASSSTSGVTDTQYF
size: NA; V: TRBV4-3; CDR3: CASSPWVGQQETQYF
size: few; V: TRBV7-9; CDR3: CASSLTVAFF
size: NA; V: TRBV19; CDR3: CASSITQGPNEQFF
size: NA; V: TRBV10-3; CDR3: CAISASDGSSGNTIYF
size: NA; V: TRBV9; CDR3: CASSAGTGETQYF